Below, 8 T cell receptor beta chains from the same sample are listed, as sequenced in a study of monozygotic twins with inflammatory bowel disease. TCRdb reprocessed the 5' RACE reads, keeping one entry per CDR3 protein, no DNA. Its table lists 200,000 to 250,000 distinct CDR3 sequences. Sequenced material: blood. These receptors all stem from a human donor with ulcerative colitis or Crohn's disease, or a healthy co-twin of an affected twin (not recorded which).

J is TRBJ1-5 and V is TRBV12-3 or TRBV12-4. This CDR3 contains 12 residues. CDR3 amino acids: CASSPVRRPQHF.

The chain is built from TRBV7-9 and TRBJ1-3; without DNA, the TCRdb call of TRBD1 cannot be checked. From germline, CDR1 is SEHNR and CDR2 FQNEAQ (reference sequence). The CDR3 length is 15 residues. CDR3 sequence reads: CASSSPGNTGNTIYF.

The CDR3 is CASSPRTANNEQFF. The V and J genes are TRBV11-2 and TRBJ2-1; TCRdb designates TRBD1, a call that cannot be tested without DNA. Germline V CDR1 and CDR2: SGHAT, FQNNGV. The CDR3 is 14 amino acids.

The chain is built from TRBV29-1 and TRBJ1-2; TCRdb picks TRBD1, but there is no DNA to check that call. Germline values: CDR1 SQVTM, CDR2 ANQGSEA. This CDR3 contains 11 residues. CDR3 residues: CSGDTGYGYTF. Together with reference TRBV29-1 and TRBJ1-2, the CDR3 gives the full variable domain: SAVISQKPSRDICQRGTSLTIQCQVDSQVTMMFWYRQQPGQSLTLIATANQGSEATYESGFVIDKFPISRPNLTFSTLTVSNMSPEDSSIYLCSGDTGYGYTFGSGTRLTVV.

The V gene is TRBV20-1, the J gene TRBJ2-7; with no DNA, the TCRdb D assignment of TRBD1 cannot be verified. This CDR3 comprises 13 residues. CDR1 is DFQATT and CDR2 is SNEGSKA in the germline V gene (reference sequence). This CDR3 is CSAQGRGSYEQYF.

V and J are TRBV5-1 and TRBJ1-2; TCRdb outputs TRBD1, but without DNA this stays unchecked. Germline loops: CDR1 SGHRS, CDR2 YFSETQ. CDR3 size: 16 residues. CDR3 protein: CASSFQGQGPAYGYTF.

CDR3 in amino acids: CASRPGAGNTIYF. This chain links TRBV7-9 with TRBJ1-3; TCRdb picks TRBD1, but there is no DNA to check that call. Germline V CDR1 and CDR2: SEHNR, FQNEAQ (reference sequence). The CDR3 length is 13 residues.

This chain joins TRBV7-8 and TRBJ1-5; TCRdb returns TRBD1, unconfirmable since there is no DNA. Germline CDR1 and CDR2: SGHVS and FQNEAQ. The CDR3 runs 13 residues. The CDR3 reads CASSLGGGGAQHF.